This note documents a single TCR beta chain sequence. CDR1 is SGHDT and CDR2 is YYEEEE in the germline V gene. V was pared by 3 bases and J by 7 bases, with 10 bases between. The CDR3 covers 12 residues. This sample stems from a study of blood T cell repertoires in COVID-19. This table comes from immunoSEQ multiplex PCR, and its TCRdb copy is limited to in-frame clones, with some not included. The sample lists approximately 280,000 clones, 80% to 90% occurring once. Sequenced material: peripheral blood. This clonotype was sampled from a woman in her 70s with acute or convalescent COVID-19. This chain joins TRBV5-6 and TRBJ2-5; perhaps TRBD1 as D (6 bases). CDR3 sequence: CASSYRVGTQYF. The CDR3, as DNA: TGTGCCAGCAGCTACAGGGTTGGGACCCAGTACTTC. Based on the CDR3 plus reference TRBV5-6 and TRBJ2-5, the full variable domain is DAGVTQSPTHLIKTRGQQVTLRCSPKSGHDTVSWYQQALGQGPQFIFQYYEEEERQRGNFPDRFSGHQFPNYSSELNVNALLLGDSALYLCASSYRVGTQYFGPGTRLLVL.